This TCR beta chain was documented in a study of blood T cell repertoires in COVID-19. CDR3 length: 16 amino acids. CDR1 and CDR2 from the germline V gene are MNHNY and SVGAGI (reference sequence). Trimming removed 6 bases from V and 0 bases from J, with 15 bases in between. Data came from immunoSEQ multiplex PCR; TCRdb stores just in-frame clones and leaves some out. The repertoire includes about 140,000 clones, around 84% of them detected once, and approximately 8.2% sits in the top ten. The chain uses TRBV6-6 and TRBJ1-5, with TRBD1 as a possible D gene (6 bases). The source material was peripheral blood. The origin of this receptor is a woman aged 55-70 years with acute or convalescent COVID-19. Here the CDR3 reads CASRKNRVNSNQPQHF. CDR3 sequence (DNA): TGTGCCAGCAGAAAAAACAGGGTTAATAGCAATCAGCCCCAGCATTTT.